The 21 T cell receptor beta chains below were found in one sample sequenced in a study of CD8+CD57+ T cells in acquired aplastic anemia. CD8+CD57+ cell expansion had been shown by flow cytometry in patients chosen for sequencing. The use of genomic DNA as template underpinned the TCR beta VDJ and CDR3 profiling. Each CDR3 protein is one row after TCRdb ran MiXCR on the reads. The sample lists under 250,000 distinct CDR3 sequences; 45% to 50% were seen once. The material sequenced was sorted CD4+, CD8+, or CD8+CD57+ T cells (not recorded which) from PBMCs. Source of these receptors: a human donor with aplastic anemia.

In this sample, this clonotype turned up many times. The rearrangement joins TRBV9 to TRBJ2-4; perhaps D is TRBD1 or TRBD2 (5 bases each). This CDR3 has 16 residues. CDR1 is SGDLS and CDR2 is YYNGEE in the germline V gene. V lost 0 bases and J lost 3, with 13 bases in between. As DNA, the CDR3 is TGTGCCAGCAGCGTAGAGCTTCAGGGAGACAAAAACATTCAGTACTTC. Translated, it gives CASSVELQGDKNIQYF.

This clonotype appeared many times. The chain links TRBV7-6 to TRBJ1-1; D might be TRBD1 (5 bases). The CDR3 spans 17 residues. Germline V gene data show CDR1 as SGHVS and CDR2 as FNYEAQ. Trimming took 1 base from V and 3 from J, leaving 18 bases between them. In nucleotides, the CDR3 is TGTGCCAGCAGCTTAGAGTCTTCGTTAGGCAGGGACACTGAAGCTTTCTTT. Translation gives CASSLESSLGRDTEAFF. Full variable domain (missing parts from reference TRBV7-6 and TRBJ1-1): GAGVSQSPRYKVTKRGQDVALRCDPISGHVSLYWYRQALGQGPEFLTYFNYEAQQDKSGLPNDRFSAERPEGSISTLTIQRTEQRDSAMYRCASSLESSLGRDTEAFFGQGTRLTVV.

Worth noting for this clonotype: This may come from a read error, since a much larger clone is one base off. This likely comes from a read error, as the CDR3 has no conserved phenylalanine or tryptophan at its end. This rearrangement joins TRBV5-6 to TRBJ1-2, with D maybe TRBD1 (6 bases). V lost 0 bases and J 3 bases, leaving 15 bases between the germline ends. The CDR3 totals 16 residues. The germline V gene encodes CDR1 SGHDT and CDR2 YYEEEE. The CDR3 region is CASSLGGGRLHYGYTL. CDR3 DNA sequence: TGTGCCAGCAGCTTGGGCGGGGGGCGTCTTCACTATGGCTACACCCTC.

This chain joins TRBV3-1 and TRBJ2-3; TRBD1 agrees at 9 bases. CDR1 and CDR2 (germline): LGHDT, YNNKEL (reference sequence). Trimming removed 5 bases from V and 5 bases from J; junction bases left unmatched: 8. This CDR3 contains 15 residues. CDR3: CASSIRDRDLDTQYF. The CDR3 nucleotides read TGTGCCAGCAGCATCCGGGACAGGGACTTAGATACGCAGTATTTT.

Comment on this clonotype: It is unclear where the CDR3 begins or ends on the DNA, so no DNA is shown, and the CDR3 is as TCRdb lists it. CDR3 protein: CATDGAQRGEKLFFGSGTQYF. The genes are TRBV15 and TRBJ2-5; the listed D gene, TRBD2, was not tested against the DNA. The CDR3 is made up of 21 amino acids, end residues included. Looked up from germline, CDR1 is LNHNV and CDR2 is YYDKDF (reference sequence).

The chain combines TRBV9 with TRBJ2-3; 9 nucleotides agree with TRBD2. V was pared by 0 bases and J by 4 bases, with 6 bases of the junction left unmatched. Germline CDR1 SGDLS, CDR2 YYNGEE. This CDR3 spans 16 amino acids. The CDR3 protein is CASSVGSGRFSDTQYF. Written as DNA, the CDR3 is TGTGCCAGCAGCGTAGGTAGCGGGAGATTTTCAGATACGCAGTATTTT.

V and J are TRBV7-9 and TRBJ2-7, with D tentatively TRBD1 or TRBD2 (5 bases each). The CDR3 totals 14 residues. Looked up from germline, CDR1 is SEHNR and CDR2 is FQNEAQ (reference sequence). V was pared by 1 base and J by 6 bases, with 13 bases between. This CDR3 is CASSLGRDGSEQYF. The DNA of the CDR3 is TGTGCCAGCAGCTTAGGCAGGGACGGGTCCGAGCAGTACTTC.

This chain links TRBV10-2 with TRBJ1-2; D gene ambiguous. From germline, CDR1 is WSHSY and CDR2 SAAADI. CDR3 size: 13 residues. The V gene lost 5 bases and the J gene lost 4 bases, with 11 bases spanning the gap. The CDR3 is CASSNSEFYGYTF. For the CDR3, the DNA is TGCGCCAGCAGTAACAGCGAATTCTATGGCTACACCTTC.

This clonotype was seen many times. V gene TRBV11-2 combines with J gene TRBJ2-2; D gene ambiguous. The CDR3 runs to 16 residues. The V end lost 3 bases, the J end lost 0 bases, and 11 bases lay between the germline ends. Looked up from germline, CDR1 is SGHAT and CDR2 is FQNNGV. The CDR3, as DNA: TGTGCCAGCAGCTTGAGTGGTAGGACGAACACCGGGGAGCTGTTTTTT. Protein product: CASSLSGRTNTGELFF.

The chain uses TRBV19 and TRBJ1-1; D gene uncertain. The germline CDR1 and CDR2 sequences are LNHDA and SQIVND (reference sequence). CDR3 length equals 13 residues. V was cut by 7 bases and J by 1 base, with 10 bases left in between. CDR3 coding DNA: TGTGCCAGTACTGGTCATCGGAACACTGAAGCTTTCTTT. This gives the protein CASTGHRNTEAFF.

As for this clonotype: This sequence may be a read error, since a much larger clone differs from it by one base. The genes are TRBV10-3 and TRBJ2-3, with TRBD1 matching 10 bases. Trimming removed 5 bases from V and 3 bases from J; junction bases left unmatched: 5. Germline CDR1 ENHRY, CDR2 SYGVKD. The CDR3 extends over 15 amino acids. The CDR3 here is CAISWTGGRTDTQYF. CDR3 DNA: TGTGCCATCAGTTGGACAGGGGGTAGGACAGATACGCAGTATTTT.

This clonotype came up many times. The rearrangement joins TRBV12-3 or TRBV12-4 to TRBJ2-3, with D perhaps TRBD2 (6 bases). V was pared by 6 bases and J by 2 bases, with 15 bases between. The CDR3 runs 15 residues. CDR3 amino acids: CASRTRGTITDTQYF. The CDR3 nucleotides read TGTGCCAGCAGGACACGGGGGACGATCACAGATACGCAGTATTTT.

In this sample, this clonotype turned up a few times. The J gene is TRBJ2-7, the V gene TRBV27; TRBD1 might be the D (5 bases). With 6 bases removed from V and 2 bases from J, the gap between germline ends came to 11 bases. Germline assignment: CDR1 MNHEY and CDR2 SMNVEV (reference sequence). This CDR3 comprises 13 residues. CDR3 region: CASSIDRAYEQYF. The CDR3 DNA sequence: TGTGCCAGCAGCATAGACAGAGCCTACGAGCAGTACTTC.

The rearrangement joins TRBV7-9 to TRBJ2-6, with D possibly TRBD2 on 6 matching bases. The germline V gene encodes CDR1 SEHNR and CDR2 FQNEAQ (reference sequence). The CDR3 has 17 residues. Trimming shortened V by 2 bases and J by 0 bases, and 11 bases separated the two germline ends. CDR3 nucleotide sequence: TGTGCCAGCAGCTTACGGGACTGGAGCTCTGGGGCCAACGTCCTGACTTTC. It is translated as CASSLRDWSSGANVLTF.

This clonotype has a count of ten or more. This sequence joins TRBV19 and TRBJ2-2; TRBD1 might be the D (7 bases). The V end lost 6 bases, the J end lost 2 bases, and 13 bases lay between the germline ends. The V gene's germline CDR1 is LNHDA and CDR2 SQIVND (reference sequence). The CDR3 loop spans 15 amino acids. CDR3 DNA sequence: TGTGCCAGTAGGGCGGGACAGATAAACACCGGGGAGCTGTTTTTT. Translation gives CASRAGQINTGELFF.

This chain joins TRBV20-1 and TRBJ2-3; D possibly corresponds to TRBD2 (6 bases). V lost 7 bases, J lost 3 bases, and 11 bases lay in between. The germline V gene has CDR1 DFQATT and CDR2 SNEGSKA (reference sequence). The CDR3 extends over 12 amino acids. The CDR3 region is CSDSRGTDTQYF. The CDR3 DNA reads as TGCAGTGATAGCCGGGGGACAGATACGCAGTATTTT.

The genes are TRBV25-1 and TRBJ1-1; possible D gene TRBD1, 6 bases. The CDR3 has 14 amino acids. CDR1 is MGHDK and CDR2 is SYGVNS in the germline V gene. V lost 3 bases and J lost 11, with 19 bases in between. Written as DNA, the CDR3 is TGTGCCAGCAGTGATGTTAACAGGGATGGTCTGGCTTTCTTT. Its translation: CASSDVNRDGLAFF.

This clonotype was seen ten or more times. V is TRBV15 and J is TRBJ2-3; D might be TRBD1 (5 bases). Trimming pared 3 bases from V and 1 base from J, leaving 14 bases between. The CDR3 has 16 residues. CDR1 LNHNV and CDR2 YYDKDF come from the germline V gene (reference sequence). Here the CDR3 reads CATSRTAKAGTDTQYF. Written as DNA, the CDR3 is TGTGCCACCAGCAGGACAGCCAAAGCAGGCACAGATACGCAGTATTTT.

Turning to this clonotype: The conserved final phenylalanine or tryptophan is absent from the CDR3, which likely points to a read error. The chain combines TRBV5-6 with TRBJ2-7; D gene unclear. CDR1 SGHDT and CDR2 YYEEEE come from the germline V gene. V was cut by 4 bases and J by 0 bases, with 8 bases left in between. The CDR3 length is 13 residues. In nucleotides, the CDR3 is TGTGCCAGCAGCCTTCTTAGCTCCTACGAGCAGTACTCC. Protein sequence: CASSLLSSYEQYS.

A note on this clonotype: A much more abundant neighbour one base away suggests this may be a read error. The chain is built from TRBV13 and TRBJ2-3; 8 nucleotides align to TRBD2. CDR1 and CDR2 (germline): PRHDT, FYEKMQ (reference sequence). With 0 bases clipped from V and 5 bases from J, the junction kept 7 bases outside the gene matches. This CDR3 region has 16 residues. The CDR3, as DNA: TGTGCCAGCAGCTTAGGACCAGCGGGAGTAGGAGATACGCAGTATTTT. It yields the protein CASSLGPAGVGDTQYF.

The genes are TRBV25-1 and TRBJ1-6, with 8 bases aligning to TRBD1. J lost 6 bases, V lost 3 bases, and 4 bases had no gene match. Germline V gene sequence: CDR1 MGHDK, CDR2 SYGVNS. The CDR3 is 15 amino acids. The CDR3 reads CASSDQTGANSPLHF. The CDR3 DNA sequence: TGTGCCAGCAGTGATCAGACAGGGGCTAATTCACCCCTCCACTTT.